These 22 T cell receptor beta chains originate from one sample sequenced in a study of cytomegalovirus exposure and HLA in healthy donors. The PCR contained 60 Vbeta and 13 Jbeta primers. Some clones are missing from TCRdb's copy, which holds only in-frame ones; the method was immunoSEQ multiplex PCR. The sample yields over 60,000 clones, roughly four fifths seen once. The sequencing sample was made of PBMCs. Receptor source: a man between 65 and 85 years old in good health and CMV-seronegative.

V is TRBV5-1 and J is TRBJ1-6; 10 bases align to TRBD1. Germline loops: CDR1 SGHRS, CDR2 YFSETQ. V gave up 4 bases and J gave up 13 bases; unmatched junction bases: 8. The CDR3 sequence is 14 residues long. The CDR3, as DNA: TGCGCCAGCAGCCCAGGGACAGGGGTATGTCCCCTCCACTTT. This translates into CASSPGTGVCPLHF.

The chain is built from TRBV6-6 and TRBJ2-5; D is uncertain. The CDR3 contains 13 residues. Germline V gene lookup returns CDR1 MNHNY and CDR2 SVGAGI (reference sequence). V lost 0 bases to trimming and J lost 11 bases, with 13 bases between them. The CDR3: CASSYSGSREQYF. In nucleotides, the CDR3 is TGTGCCAGCAGTTACTCGGGCTCCCGAGAGCAGTACTTC.

V gene TRBV6-5 combines with J gene TRBJ2-5; D possibly corresponds to TRBD1 (5 bases). Germline V gene lookup returns CDR1 MNHEY and CDR2 SVGAGI. V was clipped by 0 bases and J by 2 bases, with 10 bases between them. The CDR3 length is 15 residues. DNA for the CDR3: TGTGCCAGCAGTTACTCAGGGGCGAGGCAAGAGACCCAGTACTTC. Its translation: CASSYSGARQETQYF.

V and J are TRBV5-4 and TRBJ2-2, with D possibly TRBD1 on 5 matching bases. Germline lookup yields CDR1 SGHNT and CDR2 YYREEE (reference sequence). CDR3 length: 12 amino acids. V was pared by 0 bases and J by 8 bases, with 5 bases between. The CDR3 DNA reads as TGTGCCAGCAGCTTGGACAGGGGGGAGCTGTTTTTT. Residues: CASSLDRGELFF.

There are a few counts of this clone. The rearrangement links TRBV19 to TRBJ1-1; 8 bases align to TRBD1. Germline V gives CDR1 LNHDA, CDR2 SQIVND (reference sequence). This CDR3 comprises 15 residues. The J segment lost 6 bases and the V segment lost 5 bases, leaving 11 bases of the junction unmatched. The CDR3 is CASSPQTGARAEAFF. CDR3 coding DNA: TGTGCCAGTAGTCCGCAGACAGGGGCCAGGGCTGAAGCTTTCTTT.

The V call is TRBV6-5, the J call TRBJ2-5; D may be TRBD1 (6 bases). The J call may be wrong; the DNA end is better matched by TRBJ2-7. The CDR3 sequence is 16 residues long. Germline values: CDR1 MNHEY, CDR2 SVGAGI. CDR3 sequence reads: CASSYSAPATGPEQYF. CDR3 coding DNA: TGTGCCAGCAGTTACTCGGCCCCGGCGACAGGACCCGAGCAGTACTTC.

The chain employs TRBV5-4 and TRBJ2-3, with D tentatively TRBD2 (5 bases). The CDR3 sequence is 14 residues long. The germline V gene has CDR1 SGHNT and CDR2 YYREEE (reference sequence). Trimming left V 2 bases short and J 6 bases short, with 13 bases between. CDR3 region: CASSFDLASDTQYF. DNA of the CDR3: TGTGCCAGCAGCTTTGATCTAGCATCCGATACGCAGTATTTT.

Comment on this clone: Because the CDR3's place on the DNA is in doubt, the DNA is left out and the CDR3 is given as listed by TCRdb. CDR3 sequence: CASSSVRGSGANVLTF. The genes are TRBV19 and TRBJ2-6; the D call of TRBD2 is as the table states it, not checked on the DNA. The germline CDR1 and CDR2 sequences are LNHDA and SQIVND (reference sequence). The CDR3 spans 16 residues, counting both ends.

Comment on this clone: The junction differs from germline at one of its ends, possibly a read error. V and J are TRBV7-2 and TRBJ2-1; D uncertain. This CDR3 region has 16 residues. Looked up from germline, CDR1 is SGHTA and CDR2 is FQGNSA. CDR3 region: CAGSPSRVYSYNEQFF. The DNA of the CDR3 is TGTGCCGGCAGCCCGTCCCGGGTCTACTCCTACAATGAGCAGTTCTTC.

This chain joins TRBV19 and TRBJ1-3; D not certain. CDR1 is LNHDA, CDR2 SQIVND, per germline (reference sequence). The CDR3 has 16 amino acids. The ends were cut back, 5 bases at V and 0 bases at J, with 14 bases in the middle. The CDR3 loop is CASSWGTGSSGNTIYF. The DNA for the CDR3 is TGTGCCAGTAGTTGGGGAACGGGATCCTCTGGAAACACCATATATTTT.

This clone was seen more than once but under ten times. At one end, the junction sequence differs from germline, possibly due to a read error. The chain carries TRBV4-3 and TRBJ2-2; 9 nucleotides line up with TRBD2. This CDR3 has 15 amino acids. Germline CDR1 reads LGHNA; CDR2 reads YSLEER. The CDR3 bases are TGCACCAGCAGCCCCTCCGGACTAGCGACCGGGGAGCTGTTTTTT. Its translation: CTSSPSGLATGELFF.

Comment on this clone: An end of the junction differs from the germline gene, which may be a read error. V usage is TRBV7-9 and J usage is TRBJ2-1, with 7 nucleotides matching TRBD2. CDR1 is SEHNR and CDR2 is FQNEAQ in the germline V gene (reference sequence). The CDR3 spans 13 residues. CDR3 nucleotide sequence: TGCGCCAATGGCGGGAGTACCTACAATGAGCAGTTCTTC. This sequence encodes CANGGSTYNEQFF. Based on the CDR3 plus reference TRBV7-9 and TRBJ2-1, the full variable domain is DTGVSQNPRHKITKRGQNVTFRCDPISEHNRLYWYRQTLGQGPEFLTYFQNEAQLEKSRLLSDRFSAERPKGSFSTLEIQRTEQGDSAMYLCANGGSTYNEQFFGPGTRLTVL.

The V call is TRBV6-1, the J call TRBJ2-1, with 9 nucleotides matching TRBD1. The CDR3 is 14 amino acids. Germline CDR1 reads MNHNS; CDR2 reads SASEGT. Germline trimming cut 6 bases from V and 8 bases from J; bases unmatched to any gene: 8. CDR3 DNA: TGTGCCAGCAGCAGGGACAGGGCGGGGTATGAGCAGTTCTTC. Protein: CASSRDRAGYEQFF.

The rearrangement joins TRBV6-5 to TRBJ1-5; D is possibly TRBD1 (6 bases). Germline CDR1 and CDR2: MNHEY and SVGAGI. V lost 6 bases and J lost 0, with 9 bases in between. CDR3 size: 14 residues. In DNA, the CDR3 is TGTGCCAGCAGGGGGGACAATAGCAATCAGCCCCAGCATTTT. Translated, it gives CASRGDNSNQPQHF.

The rearrangement links TRBV7-8 to TRBJ1-5, with 9 bases that match TRBD1. The CDR3 totals 15 residues. CDR1 SGHVS and CDR2 FQNEAQ come from the germline V gene. The ends lost 0 bases at V and 7 bases at J; junction bases unmatched: 4. CDR3 sequence: CASSLAGQGGQPQHF. CDR3 sequence (DNA): TGTGCCAGCAGCTTAGCGGGACAGGGTGGGCAGCCCCAGCATTTT.

The chain has TRBV2 and TRBJ2-1; a possible D gene is TRBD1 (5 bases). CDR1 and CDR2 from the germline V gene are SNHLY and FYNNEI. The CDR3 consists of 14 residues. With 4 bases removed from V and 4 bases from J, the gap between germline ends came to 11 bases. CDR3 sequence: CASSGAGSYNEQFF. The CDR3 DNA reads as TGTGCCAGCAGTGGCGCAGGGTCTTACAATGAGCAGTTCTTC.

V and J are TRBV2 and TRBJ2-2, with 7 bases identical to TRBD1. V lost 8 bases, J lost 4 bases, and 4 bases stayed unmatched. CDR3 length: 13 residues. The germline V gene encodes CDR1 SNHLY and CDR2 FYNNEI. This CDR3 is CASSYRGTGELFF. In DNA form, the CDR3 reads TGTGCCAGCTCTTACAGGGGCACCGGGGAGCTGTTTTTT.

In this sample, this clone turned up a few times. The chain recombines TRBV4-1 with TRBJ1-3; D uncertain. The CDR3 consists of 14 residues. The V and J ends lost 4 bases and 4 bases respectively, with 11 bases between them. Looked up from germline, CDR1 is MGHRA and CDR2 is YSYEKL. For the CDR3, the DNA is TGCGCCAGCAGCCGAATTGAGTCCGGAAACACCATATATTTT. Its protein is CASSRIESGNTIYF.

This CDR3 is CASKEVGGGGTDTQYF. Written as DNA, the CDR3 is TGTGCCAGCAAGGAAGTTGGCGGGGGGGGCACAGATACGCAGTATTTT. The gene calls are TRBV2 and TRBJ2-3; 9 positions match TRBD2. Per the germline V gene, CDR1 is SNHLY and CDR2 is FYNNEI. After removal of 7 bases from V and 1 base from J, the junction contained 9 bases not matched to a gene. The CDR3 is 16 amino acids.

This clone has only a few counts. This chain uses TRBV7-9 with TRBJ1-1; D unresolved. Germline loops: CDR1 SEHNR, CDR2 FQNEAQ (reference sequence). The CDR3 has 13 residues. The V gene lost 0 bases and the J gene lost 7 bases, with 9 bases spanning the gap. Here the CDR3 DNA reads TGTGCCAGCAGCTTAGCGGTTGCGGTTGAAGCTTTCTTT. This encodes CASSLAVAVEAFF. Full variable domain (rest looked up from reference TRBV7-9 and TRBJ1-1): DTGVSQNPRHKITKRGQNVTFRCDPISEHNRLYWYRQTLGQGPEFLTYFQNEAQLEKSRLLSDRFSAERPKGSFSTLEIQRTEQGDSAMYLCASSLAVAVEAFFGQGTRLTVV.

The chain employs TRBV6-1 and TRBJ2-3, with TRBD1 matching over 9 bases. Germline V gene lookup returns CDR1 MNHNS and CDR2 SASEGT. Trimming took 1 base from V and 8 from J; bases not matched to a gene: 10. The CDR3 loop spans 16 amino acids. Here the CDR3 DNA reads TGTGCCAGCAGTGAAGGGGGGACAGGGTATACCTCTACGCAGTATTTT. Protein: CASSEGGTGYTSTQYF.

The genes are TRBV5-1 and TRBJ2-1, with 10 bases matching TRBD2. This CDR3 is 15 amino acids long. V was pared by 2 bases and J by 4 bases, with 3 bases of the junction left unmatched. Germline V gene sequence: CDR1 SGHRS, CDR2 YFSETQ. CDR3 protein: CASSLAGGDYNEQFF. CDR3 nucleotide sequence: TGCGCCAGCAGCTTAGCGGGAGGGGATTACAATGAGCAGTTCTTC.